This passage covers 28 T cell receptor beta chains from one sample sequenced in a study of blood T cells in healthy people across ages. PCR was performed a second time for roughly 6 to 12 cycles using a sample-barcoded 5' primer and a J-beta primer mix. TCRdb used MiXCR to reprocess the 5' RACE reads, holding one entry per CDR3 protein. The profile covers 780,000 or so distinct CDR3 sequences, with 20% to 25% appearing a single time and more than 3% taken by the ten largest. This sample was also put to use in a study of T cells of mothers and their children.

Material for sequencing was blood. These TCRs come from a boy between 10 and 17 years old in good health.

This clonotype showed up just a few times. The chain's CDR3 is CASSYDSLAKNIQYF. For the CDR3, the DNA is TGTGCCAGCAGTTATGACAGTTTAGCCAAAAACATTCAGTACTTC. The gene calls are TRBV28 and TRBJ2-4; a possible D gene is TRBD1 (5 bases). CDR3 length: 15 residues. The germline V gene encodes CDR1 MDHEN and CDR2 SYDVKM. The V end was cut by 4 bases, the J end by 0 bases, with 10 bases between.

A word on this clonotype: At one end, the junction sequence differs from germline, possibly due to a read error. The chain links TRBV14 to TRBJ2-5; 8 nucleotides line up with TRBD1. The J call is doubtful: the DNA matches TRBJ2-7 better. The germline V gene encodes CDR1 SGHDN and CDR2 FVKESK. The CDR3 contains 15 residues. CDR3 coding DNA: TGTGCCAACAGCCAATTTCAGGGGGCGATCTACGAGCAGTACTTC. Translated, it gives CANSQFQGAIYEQYF.

The chain has TRBV18 and TRBJ2-1, with 8 bases lining up with TRBD2. Germline V CDR1 and CDR2: KGHSH, LQKENI. The CDR3 is 17 amino acids. V shed 6 bases and J 1 base; nucleotides not matched to a gene: 11. CDR3 in DNA: TGTGCCAGCTCTTCCGGGGGGGCAGGAGGTTCCTACAATGAGCAGTTCTTC. It is translated as CASSSGGAGGSYNEQFF.

On this clonotype: One end of the junction does not line up with germline, which may come from a read error. V is TRBV5-5 and J is TRBJ1-4; TRBD1 might be the D (5 bases). Germline V gene sequence: CDR1 SGHKS, CDR2 YYEKEE (reference sequence). The CDR3 loop spans 14 amino acids. The CDR3 sequence is CAISWGRASEKLFF. The CDR3 DNA reads as TGTGCCATCAGCTGGGGGAGGGCAAGTGAAAAACTGTTTTTT. Supplemented by reference TRBV5-5 and TRBJ1-4, the full variable domain reads DAGVTQSPTHLIKTRGQQVTLRCSPISGHKSVSWYQQVLGQGPQFIFQYYEKEERGRGNFPDRFSARQFPNYSSELNVNALLLGDSALYLCAISWGRASEKLFFGSGTQLSVL.

There are a few counts of this clonotype. The V gene is TRBV29-1, the J gene TRBJ2-3; a possible D gene is TRBD1 (6 bases). Germline V lookup: CDR1 SQVTM, CDR2 ANQGSEA. V lost 6 bases to trimming and J lost 0 bases, with 13 bases between them. CDR3 length: 14 amino acids. DNA of the CDR3: TGCAGCGTAATAGGGGGTTCTAGCACAGATACGCAGTATTTT. Its translation: CSVIGGSSTDTQYF.

The V and J genes are TRBV14 and TRBJ2-7; TRBD1 agrees at 9 bases. The germline V gene encodes CDR1 SGHDN and CDR2 FVKESK. The CDR3 loop spans 15 amino acids. V trimming: 5 bases; J trimming: 1 base; junction bases outside the gene matches: 6. CDR3 loop: CASSRLTGGSYEQYF. CDR3 bases: TGTGCCAGCAGCAGGTTGACAGGGGGTTCCTACGAGCAGTACTTC.

The chain has TRBV5-1 and TRBJ2-4, with D possibly matching TRBD2 (6 bases). The CDR3 extends over 14 amino acids. Germline V CDR1 and CDR2: SGHRS, YFSETQ. The V end was cut by 0 bases, the J end by 12 bases, with 16 bases between. CDR3 residues: CASSLVDPSESQYF. CDR3 DNA sequence: TGCGCCAGCAGCTTGGTAGATCCTAGCGAATCTCAGTACTTC.

This clonotype occurred a few times. The CDR3 spells CASSPSWGAHETQYF. DNA for the CDR3: TGTGCCAGCAGCCCATCGTGGGGGGCCCATGAGACCCAGTACTTC. The chain employs TRBV14 and TRBJ2-5; either TRBD1 or TRBD2 may fit D (6 bases each). The CDR3 totals 15 residues. Trimming took 4 bases from V and 5 from J, leaving 17 bases between them. Germline loops: CDR1 SGHDN, CDR2 FVKESK.

The chain joins TRBV10-3 to TRBJ1-2, with 10 bases identical to TRBD1. Trimming at V came to 8 bases and at J to 2 bases, leaving 8 bases not matched to a gene. The V gene's germline CDR1 is ENHRY and CDR2 SYGVKD. The CDR3 spans 15 residues. CDR3 loop: CAIGIGQGGNYGYTF. CDR3 DNA sequence: TGTGCCATCGGAATAGGACAGGGGGGGAACTATGGCTACACCTTC.

The chain couples TRBV12-3 or TRBV12-4 to TRBJ2-5; D gene uncertain. TRBJ2-7 explains the end of the DNA better; the J call may be wrong. The length of the CDR3 is 16 residues. DNA for the CDR3: TGTGCCAGCAGTTTAGAGTTCCCAGCCCAGAGGTACGAGCAGTACTTC. It is translated as CASSLEFPAQRYEQYF.

The J gene is TRBJ2-3, the V gene TRBV5-1; D is possibly TRBD1 (5 bases). Trimming left V 0 bases short and J 7 bases short, with 12 bases between. The CDR3 extends over 14 amino acids. The germline V gene encodes CDR1 SGHRS and CDR2 YFSETQ. CDR3 DNA: TGCGCCAGCAGCTTGGGAGTCAGGGCTAATACGCAGTATTTT. This encodes CASSLGVRANTQYF.

In this sample, this clonotype turned up many times. This chain's CDR3 is CSVEKSGMSSYEQYF. DNA of the CDR3: TGCAGCGTCGAAAAAAGCGGGATGAGCTCCTACGAGCAGTACTTC. The chain couples TRBV29-1 to TRBJ2-7; 7 nucleotides agree with TRBD2. V shed 6 bases, J shed 0 bases, and the junction held 11 bases outside the gene matches. Germline CDR1 is SQVTM and CDR2 is ANQGSEA. This CDR3 is built from 15 residues.

In its sample, this clonotype was seen a few times. J is TRBJ1-2 and V is TRBV6-2 or TRBV6-3; D ambiguous. Trimming left V 2 bases short and J 1 base short, with 11 bases between. This CDR3 has 15 residues. Germline CDR1 MNHEY, CDR2 SVGEGT. CDR3 region: CASSYITDDNYGYTF. The CDR3 DNA follows: TGTGCCAGCAGTTACATAACGGATGATAACTATGGCTACACCTTC.

V is TRBV28 and J is TRBJ2-3; the D gene is possibly TRBD2 (6 bases). The CDR3 covers 16 residues. CDR1 MDHEN and CDR2 SYDVKM come from the germline V gene. V was pared by 6 bases and J by 2 bases, with 18 bases between. Here the CDR3 DNA reads TGTGCCAGCAGAATTGGCCGGGGGACCTCCACAGATACGCAGTATTTT. Protein: CASRIGRGTSTDTQYF.

The chain carries TRBV4-2 and TRBJ2-4; the D gene is possibly TRBD2 (5 bases). The CDR3 covers 15 residues. Germline V lookup: CDR1 LGHNA, CDR2 YNFKEQ. V was cut by 0 bases and J by 2 bases, with 8 bases left in between. This CDR3 reads CASSQDPGTKNIQYF. The CDR3, as DNA: TGTGCCAGCAGCCAAGATCCCGGGACCAAAAACATTCAGTACTTC.

The rearrangement uses TRBV7-6 and TRBJ2-5; D gene ambiguous. The DNA matches TRBJ2-1 better at its end, which makes the J call doubtful. Looked up from germline, CDR1 is SGHVS and CDR2 is FNYEAQ. The CDR3 extends over 13 amino acids. The DNA of the CDR3 is TGTGCCAGCAGCTCCATAAGGGACAATGAGCAGTTCTTC. This translates into CASSSIRDNEQFF.

This clonotype was seen once. The chain uses TRBV20-1 and TRBJ2-7; 7 bases agree with TRBD2. The CDR3 contains 15 residues. Germline lookup yields CDR1 DFQATT and CDR2 SNEGSKA (reference sequence). The V segment lost 0 bases and the J segment 1 base; nucleotides outside the gene matches: 6. CDR3 bases: TGCAGTGCTAGAGATGGGGGGGATTCATCCTACGAGCAGTACTTC. Translation: CSARDGGDSSYEQYF.

This clonotype has more than one count but fewer than ten. The chain carries TRBV4-1 and TRBJ2-5; 11 bases line up with TRBD1. V was clipped by 2 bases and J by 4 bases; unmatched bases: 6. CDR1 MGHRA and CDR2 YSYEKL come from the germline V gene. The CDR3 is made up of 16 amino acids. Written as DNA, the CDR3 is TGCGCCAGCAGCCAACAAAGGACAGGGGGCGCAGAGACCCAGTACTTC. Residues: CASSQQRTGGAETQYF.

The chain employs TRBV4-3 and TRBJ2-5; D not certain. The J call may not be correct, given that the DNA end is closer to TRBJ2-7. Per germline, CDR1 LGHNA and CDR2 YSLEER. This CDR3 comprises 17 residues. The CDR3: CASSQDRIGEDSYEQYF. The CDR3 region has the DNA TGCGCCAGCAGCCAAGATCGGATTGGGGAAGATTCCTACGAGCAGTACTTC.

The rearrangement joins TRBV9 to TRBJ1-2; TRBD1 is a possible D gene (5 bases). CDR1 is SGDLS, CDR2 YYNGEE, per germline. The CDR3 runs 15 residues. V lost 4 bases and J 8 bases, leaving 21 bases between the germline ends. For the CDR3, the DNA is TGTGCCAGCAGCCCCCAGGCGGGGACTCCGGGGGGCTACACCTTC. This codes for CASSPQAGTPGGYTF.

This clonotype occurred a few times. The chain couples TRBV7-8 to TRBJ2-3; 9 bases match TRBD2. Germline V gene data show CDR1 as SGHVS and CDR2 as FQNEAQ. J lost 4 bases, V lost 3 bases, and 14 bases had no gene match. The CDR3 loop spans 18 amino acids. CDR3 region: CASSFSPLAGLGADTQYF. In DNA form, the CDR3 reads TGTGCCAGCAGCTTTTCGCCTCTAGCGGGGCTCGGGGCAGATACGCAGTATTTT. Complete variable domain (other parts from reference TRBV7-8 and TRBJ2-3): GAGVSQSPRYKVAKRGQDVALRCDPISGHVSLFWYQQALGQGPEFLTYFQNEAQLDKSGLPSDRFFAERPEGSVSTLKIQRTQQEDSAVYLCASSFSPLAGLGADTQYFGPGTRLTVL.

The chain has TRBV20-1 and TRBJ1-2; no definite D call. CDR3 length: 13 amino acids. Germline-derived CDR1 and CDR2 are DFQATT and SNEGSKA (reference sequence). V lost 3 bases, J lost 8 bases, and 16 bases lay in between. DNA of the CDR3: TGCAGTGCTAGGGGGTCGGCCCTCTACGGCTACACCTTC. This gives the protein CSARGSALYGYTF.

This clonotype appeared once. The V call is TRBV20-1, the J call TRBJ2-7; 10 bases match TRBD1. The CDR3 spans 16 residues. The junction had 11 bases not matched to a gene; V was cut back by 3 bases and J by 3 bases. The germline V gene encodes CDR1 DFQATT and CDR2 SNEGSKA (reference sequence). CDR3: CSARARDRGVFYEQYF. CDR3 bases: TGCAGTGCTAGGGCCCGGGACAGGGGTGTATTCTACGAGCAGTACTTC.

This clonotype showed up just a few times. V and J are TRBV7-2 and TRBJ1-2; no firm D call. V gave up 1 base and J gave up 1 base, with 7 bases separating them. Per germline, CDR1 SGHTA and CDR2 FQGNSA. There are 14 residues in the CDR3. CDR3 sequence: CASSLDIRNYGYTF. Here the CDR3 DNA reads TGTGCCAGCAGCTTAGACATCCGTAACTATGGCTACACCTTC.

The chain combines TRBV2 with TRBJ1-2, with no clear D. V lost 6 bases and J lost 6, with 8 bases in between. The CDR3 loop spans 11 amino acids. Germline-derived CDR1 and CDR2 are SNHLY and FYNNEI. CDR3 amino acids: CASRRVDGYTF. The CDR3 coding sequence is TGTGCCAGCAGGAGGGTCGATGGCTACACCTTC.

This clonotype was seen only once. CDR3: CASSLEGETETQYF. The CDR3 nucleotides are TGCGCCAGCAGCTTGGAAGGGGAGACAGAGACCCAGTACTTC. This chain connects TRBV5-1 to TRBJ2-5; D could derive from TRBD1 or TRBD2 (5 bases each). The germline CDR1 and CDR2 sequences are SGHRS and YFSETQ. The CDR3 has 14 amino acids. Between the trimmed V and J ends, which lost 0 bases and 4 bases, there was a span of 10 bases.

The table lists this clonotype with many counts. This chain uses TRBV7-8 with TRBJ1-4; no reliable D call. The CDR3 length is 14 residues. The germline CDR1 and CDR2 sequences are SGHVS and FQNEAQ. Trimming pared 4 bases from V and 8 bases from J, leaving 14 bases between. The CDR3 DNA follows: TGTGCCAGCAGCTCGACCGGGGTCGGCGAAAAACTGTTTTTT. The encoded protein is CASSSTGVGEKLFF.

Of note for this clonotype: Its ends do not fully match the called genes, so a read error is possible. CDR3 nucleotides: TGTGCTAGCAGCCGAAAACTAGGTTGGGACTTGAAAGAGACCCAGTACTTC. Protein: CASSRKLGWDLKETQYF. The chain couples TRBV7-7 to TRBJ2-5, with D maybe TRBD2 (6 bases). The CDR3 sequence is 17 residues long. Germline V gene sequence: CDR1 SSHAT, CDR2 FNYEAQ (reference sequence).